This T cell receptor (beta chain) is from a study of T cell clonality in common variable immunodeficiency. TCRdb's table, derived via immunoSEQ multiplex PCR, lists solely in-frame clones and lacks some. The sample holds over 35,000 clones, and no clone turns up only once. This clone was observed many times. Read coverage stops 3 residues before the CDR3 terminus; the germline J gene supplies the remainder. The CDR3 covers 13 residues. V was trimmed by 10 bases and J by 2 bases, leaving 14 bases between them. This receptor was identified in a person between 18 and 75 years old in good health. The rearrangement links TRBV12-3 or TRBV12-4 to TRBJ1-2; a possible D gene is TRBD1 (6 bases). The sequencing sample was made of peripheral blood mononuclear cells. CDR3: CATAGDLNYGYTF. CDR3 bases read: TGTGCCACCGCAGGGGATCTCAACTATGGC.